Detailed here is one TCR beta chain. Antigen: not known. The donors, all of them Caucasian adults, lived in Nashville, Tennessee. This specimen comes from a study of shared clonotypes between healthy human individuals. The CDR3 covers 15 residues. Per germline, CDR1 MNHNS and CDR2 SASEGT. Trimming removed 1 base from V and 3 bases from J, with 12 bases in between. Points from the study as a whole: Sampling used blood alone; tissue repertoires probably differ.

Repertoires were generated with immunoSEQ multiplex PCR, while TCRdb's copy carries only in-frame clones and drops some. The sample shows about 360,000 clones, about 70% of them seen only once. The material sequenced was memory CD4+ T cells sorted from blood. Subset indicated: CD45RA-negative fraction. The source of this sequence is a man younger than 40 in good health. J is TRBJ1-2 and V is TRBV6-1, with D perhaps TRBD1 (5 bases). This chain's CDR3 is CASSEVKGSDYGYTF. In nucleotides, the CDR3 is TGTGCCAGCAGTGAAGTGAAGGGGAGCGACTATGGCTACACCTTC.